The present entry profiles one TCR beta chain with its context. Antigen unknown. CDR3 size: 12 residues. The germline CDR1 and CDR2 sequences are SNHLY and FYNNEI. Trimming stripped 6 bases from V and 4 bases from J, with 9 bases between. This entry comes from a study of blood T cells in healthy people across ages. Study-level findings and limits: Both naive CD4+ cell counts and diversity were greater in long-lived donors than in aged donors.

The second PCR ran roughly 6 to 11 cycles with a sample-barcoded 5' primer and J-beta primers. TCRdb re-called the 5' RACE reads through MiXCR, storing one row per CDR3 protein. The sample contains hundreds of thousands of distinct CDR3 sequences, 58% of which appear only once. Material: blood. The rearrangement uses TRBV2 and TRBJ2-5, with a weak D call TRBD1 (5 bases). This TCR came from a man aged 55 to 70 in good health. This chain's CDR3 is CASRAGIETQYF. CDR3 DNA: TGTGCCAGCAGGGCAGGGATAGAGACCCAGTACTTC.